These 5 T cell receptor beta chains came from one sample sequenced in a study of CD4 T cells in relation to SARS-CoV-2 and coronaviruses. Before the COVID-19 pandemic, during about 2011-2019, CD4+ T cells were taken from unexposed donors. Measured with immunoSEQ multiplex PCR; TCRdb has only the in-frame clones, and not every one. Of approximately 59,000 clones listed, about 90% were seen once; the top ten hold 1.5% to 2%. The sequenced sample consisted of memory CD4+ T cells from PBMCs. The receptors originated from a human donor in good health.

The V and J genes are TRBV25-1 and TRBJ1-2; no clear D. The CDR3 loop spans 15 amino acids. V was trimmed by 2 bases and J by 0 bases, leaving 10 bases between them. Germline V lookup: CDR1 MGHDK, CDR2 SYGVNS. CDR3 loop: CASSEPETPNYGYTF. The CDR3 nucleotides read TGTGCCAGCAGTGAACCCGAGACACCTAACTATGGCTACACCTTC.

CDR3 loop: CASSLGVLGGEQYF. CDR3 in DNA: TGTGCCAGCAGCTTGGGGGTGCTCGGAGGGGAGCAGTACTTC. The chain uses TRBV7-9 and TRBJ2-7; possible D gene TRBD2, 6 bases. In germline, CDR1 is SEHNR, CDR2 FQNEAQ (reference sequence). There are 14 residues in the CDR3. The germline V and J ends were trimmed by 3 bases and 7 bases, with 16 bases remaining between them.

J is TRBJ1-1 and V is TRBV5-1; the D is unclear. The germline V gene encodes CDR1 SGHRS and CDR2 YFSETQ. Trimming left V 5 bases short and J 0 bases short, with 8 bases between. The CDR3 extends over 13 amino acids. The CDR3 coding sequence is TGCGCCAGCAGATTCGCCGTGAACACTGAAGCTTTCTTT. This codes for CASRFAVNTEAFF.

The sample holds a few counts of this clone. CDR3 amino acids: CASSLTGAPSYEQYF. The CDR3 DNA is TGTGCCAGCAGCTTAACAGGGGCACCCTCCTACGAGCAGTACTTC. The J gene is TRBJ2-7, the V gene TRBV7-3; the D gene is possibly TRBD1 (5 bases). The CDR3 covers 15 residues. The V end was cut by 0 bases, the J end by 0 bases, with 9 bases between. Germline CDR1 reads SGHTA; CDR2 reads FQGTGA.

This clone has a handful of counts. This chain uses TRBV19 with TRBJ1-4, with 8 nucleotides matching TRBD1. J lost 8 bases, V lost 5 bases, and 10 bases had no gene match. The CDR3 contains 15 residues. Looked up from germline, CDR1 is LNHDA and CDR2 is SQIVND (reference sequence). CDR3 residues: CASSLRTGTGEKLFF. The DNA for the CDR3 is TGTGCCAGTAGTCTTCGGACAGGGACCGGAGAAAAACTGTTTTTT.